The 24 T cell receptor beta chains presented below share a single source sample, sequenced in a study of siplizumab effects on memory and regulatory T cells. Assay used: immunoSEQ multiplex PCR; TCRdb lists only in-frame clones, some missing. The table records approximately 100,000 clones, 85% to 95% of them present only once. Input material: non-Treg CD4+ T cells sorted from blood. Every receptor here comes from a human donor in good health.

CDR3: CASSQGAQYQETQYF. CDR3 sequence (DNA): TGTGCCAGCAGCCAGGGGGCCCAGTACCAAGAGACCCAGTACTTC. This sequence joins TRBV14 and TRBJ2-5; D may be TRBD1 (6 bases). Between the trimmed V and J ends, which lost 3 bases and 0 bases, there was a span of 11 bases. Germline CDR1 and CDR2: SGHDN and FVKESK. CDR3 length: 15 amino acids.

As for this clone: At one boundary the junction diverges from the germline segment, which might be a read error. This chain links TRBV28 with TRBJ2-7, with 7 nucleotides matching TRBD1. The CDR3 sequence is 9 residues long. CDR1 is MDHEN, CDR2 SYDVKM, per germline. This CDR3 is CASGEQGNF. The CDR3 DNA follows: TGTGCCAGCGGAGAACAGGGGAACTTC. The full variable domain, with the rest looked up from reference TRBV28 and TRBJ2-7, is DVKVTQSSRYLVKRTGEKVFLECVQDMDHENMFWYRQDPGLGLRLIYFSYDVKMKEKGDIPEGYSVSREKKERFSLILESASTNQTSMYLCASGEQGNFGPGTRLTVT.

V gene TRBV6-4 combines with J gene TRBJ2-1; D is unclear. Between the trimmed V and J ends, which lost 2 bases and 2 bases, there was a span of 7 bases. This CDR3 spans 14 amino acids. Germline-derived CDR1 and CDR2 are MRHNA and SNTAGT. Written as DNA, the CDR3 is TGTGCCAGCAGTGACGGTCCCACCTACAATGAGCAGTTCTTC. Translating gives CASSDGPTYNEQFF.

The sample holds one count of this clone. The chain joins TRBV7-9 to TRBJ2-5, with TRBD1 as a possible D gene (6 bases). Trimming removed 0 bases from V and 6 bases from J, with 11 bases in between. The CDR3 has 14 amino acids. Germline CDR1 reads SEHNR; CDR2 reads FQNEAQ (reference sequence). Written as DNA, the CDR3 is TGTGCCAGCAGCTTAGCGCTTCAGGGGCAGACCCAGTACTTC. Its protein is CASSLALQGQTQYF.

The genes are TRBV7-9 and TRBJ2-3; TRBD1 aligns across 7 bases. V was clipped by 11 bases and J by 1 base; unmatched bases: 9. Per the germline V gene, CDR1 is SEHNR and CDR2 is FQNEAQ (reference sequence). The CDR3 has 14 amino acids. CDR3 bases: TGTGCCGGAAAAGCCGGGACAGGCACAGATACGCAGTATTTT. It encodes CAGKAGTGTDTQYF.

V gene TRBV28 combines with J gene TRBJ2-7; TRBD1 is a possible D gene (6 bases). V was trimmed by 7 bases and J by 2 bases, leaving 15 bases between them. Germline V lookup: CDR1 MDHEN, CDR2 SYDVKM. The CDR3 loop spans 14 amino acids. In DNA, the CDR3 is TGTGCCAGCATACCGGGACAAAAGACCTACGAGCAGTACTTC. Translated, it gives CASIPGQKTYEQYF.

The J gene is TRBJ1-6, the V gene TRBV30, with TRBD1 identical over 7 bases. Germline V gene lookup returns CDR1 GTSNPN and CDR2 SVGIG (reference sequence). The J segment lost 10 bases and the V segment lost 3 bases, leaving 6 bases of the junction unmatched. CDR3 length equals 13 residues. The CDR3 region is CAWSPQGGSPLHF. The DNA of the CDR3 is TGTGCCTGGAGCCCTCAGGGGGGGTCACCCCTCCACTTT.

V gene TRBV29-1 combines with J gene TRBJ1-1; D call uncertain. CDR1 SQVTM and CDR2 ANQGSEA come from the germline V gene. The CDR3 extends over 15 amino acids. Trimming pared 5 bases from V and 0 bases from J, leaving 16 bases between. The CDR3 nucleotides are TGCAGCGTTAAACGGGATTCCAGTGTGAACACTGAAGCTTTCTTT. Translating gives CSVKRDSSVNTEAFF.

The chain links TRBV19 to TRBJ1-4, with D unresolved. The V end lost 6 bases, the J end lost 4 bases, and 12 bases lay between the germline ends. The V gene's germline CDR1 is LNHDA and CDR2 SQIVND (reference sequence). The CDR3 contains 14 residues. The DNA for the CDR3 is TGTGCCAGTAGGACGCCGGGATATAATGAAAAACTGTTTTTT. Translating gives CASRTPGYNEKLFF.

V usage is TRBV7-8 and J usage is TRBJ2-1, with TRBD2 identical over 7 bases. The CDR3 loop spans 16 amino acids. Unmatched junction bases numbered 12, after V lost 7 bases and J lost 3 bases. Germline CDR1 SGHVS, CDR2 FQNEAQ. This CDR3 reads CASKKGLAELYNEQFF. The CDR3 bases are TGTGCCAGCAAAAAAGGGCTAGCGGAGCTCTACAATGAGCAGTTCTTC.

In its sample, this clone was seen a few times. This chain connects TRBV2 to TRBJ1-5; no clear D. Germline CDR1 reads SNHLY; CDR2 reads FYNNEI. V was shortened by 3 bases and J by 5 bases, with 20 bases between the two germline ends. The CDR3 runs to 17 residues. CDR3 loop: CASSEWGRRPRDQPQHF. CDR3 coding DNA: TGTGCCAGCAGTGAGTGGGGTCGGAGGCCTCGGGATCAGCCCCAGCATTTT. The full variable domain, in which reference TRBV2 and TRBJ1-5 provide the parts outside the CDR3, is EPEVTQTPSHQVTQMGQEVILRCVPISNHLYFYWYRQILGQKVEFLVSFYNNEISEKSEIFDDQFSVERPDGSNFTLKIRSTKLEDSAMYFCASSEWGRRPRDQPQHFGDGTRLSIL.

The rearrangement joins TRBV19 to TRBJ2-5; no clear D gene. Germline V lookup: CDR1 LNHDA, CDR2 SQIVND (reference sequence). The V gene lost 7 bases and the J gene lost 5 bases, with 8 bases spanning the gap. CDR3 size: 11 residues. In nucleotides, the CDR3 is TGTGCCAGTACCCTCGGGGAGACCCAGTACTTC. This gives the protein CASTLGETQYF.

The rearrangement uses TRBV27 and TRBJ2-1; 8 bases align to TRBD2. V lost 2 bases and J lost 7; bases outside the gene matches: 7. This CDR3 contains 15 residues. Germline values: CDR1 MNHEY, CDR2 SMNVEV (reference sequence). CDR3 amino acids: CASSLPGLVRNEQFF. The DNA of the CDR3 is TGTGCCAGCAGTTTACCGGGACTAGTAAGGAATGAGCAGTTCTTC.

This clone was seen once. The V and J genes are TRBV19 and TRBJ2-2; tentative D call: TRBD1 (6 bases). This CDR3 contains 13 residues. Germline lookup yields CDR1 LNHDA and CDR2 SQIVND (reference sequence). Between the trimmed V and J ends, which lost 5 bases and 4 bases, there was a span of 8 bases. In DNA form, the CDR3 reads TGTGCCAGTAGTCAGGGGCCCACCGGGGAGCTGTTTTTT. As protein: CASSQGPTGELFF.

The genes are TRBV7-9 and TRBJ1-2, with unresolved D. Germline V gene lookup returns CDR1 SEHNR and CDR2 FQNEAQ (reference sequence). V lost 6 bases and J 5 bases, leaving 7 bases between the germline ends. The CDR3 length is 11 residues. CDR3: CASSLDYGYTF. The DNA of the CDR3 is TGTGCCAGCAGTCTAGATTATGGCTACACCTTC.

CDR3 in DNA: TGTGCCAGTAGTACCGACGGAAGACCTTATGGCTACACCTTC. Translated, it gives CASSTDGRPYGYTF. The chain uses TRBV19 and TRBJ1-2; D remains unclear. Trimming removed 4 bases at V and 5 bases at J, with 14 bases between. This CDR3 spans 14 amino acids. Germline V gene lookup returns CDR1 LNHDA and CDR2 SQIVND (reference sequence).

The CDR3 DNA is TGTGCCAGTAGTACTGGGGTAATAGCCAAAAACATTCAGTACTTC. It is translated as CASSTGVIAKNIQYF. The chain employs TRBV19 and TRBJ2-4; D uncertain. In germline, CDR1 is LNHDA, CDR2 SQIVND (reference sequence). V lost 4 bases and J 0 bases, leaving 10 bases between the germline ends. The CDR3 runs 15 residues.

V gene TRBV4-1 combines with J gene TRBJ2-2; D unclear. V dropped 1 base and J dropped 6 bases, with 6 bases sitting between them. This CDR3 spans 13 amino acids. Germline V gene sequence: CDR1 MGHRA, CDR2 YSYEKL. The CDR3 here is CASSQVTAGELFF. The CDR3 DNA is TGCGCCAGCAGCCAAGTTACGGCCGGGGAGCTGTTTTTT.

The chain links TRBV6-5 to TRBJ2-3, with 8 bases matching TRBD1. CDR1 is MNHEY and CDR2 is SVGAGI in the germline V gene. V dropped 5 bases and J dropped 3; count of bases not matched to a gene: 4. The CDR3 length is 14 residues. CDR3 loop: CASSRQGLTDTQYF. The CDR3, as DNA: TGTGCCAGCAGTCGACAGGGGTTAACAGATACGCAGTATTTT.

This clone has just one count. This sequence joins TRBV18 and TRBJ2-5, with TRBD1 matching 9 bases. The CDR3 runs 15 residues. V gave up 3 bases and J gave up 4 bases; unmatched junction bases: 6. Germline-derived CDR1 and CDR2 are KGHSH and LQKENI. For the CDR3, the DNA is TGTGCCAGCTCACCCAGGACAGGGGATCGAGAGACCCAGTACTTC. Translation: CASSPRTGDRETQYF. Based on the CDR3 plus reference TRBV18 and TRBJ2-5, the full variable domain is NAGVMQNPRHLVRRRGQEARLRCSPMKGHSHVYWYRQLPEEGLKFMVYLQKENIIDESGMPKERFSAEFPKEGPSILRIQQVVRGDSAAYFCASSPRTGDRETQYFGPGTRLLVL.

The CDR3 DNA reads TGTGCCAGCAGAGACCAGGGAATCTACGAGCAGTACTTC. Residues: CASRDQGIYEQYF. This rearrangement joins TRBV6-6 to TRBJ2-7, with D perhaps TRBD1 (5 bases). V was cut by 6 bases and J by 3 bases, with 12 bases left in between. The germline gives CDR1 MNHNY, CDR2 SVGAGI (reference sequence). The CDR3 sequence is 13 residues long.

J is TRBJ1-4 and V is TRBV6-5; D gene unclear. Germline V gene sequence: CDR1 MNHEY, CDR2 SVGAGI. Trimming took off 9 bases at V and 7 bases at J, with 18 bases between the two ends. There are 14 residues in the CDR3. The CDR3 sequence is CASSPSGSFEKLFF. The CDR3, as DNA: TGTGCCAGTAGCCCCTCGGGCAGTTTTGAAAAACTGTTTTTT.

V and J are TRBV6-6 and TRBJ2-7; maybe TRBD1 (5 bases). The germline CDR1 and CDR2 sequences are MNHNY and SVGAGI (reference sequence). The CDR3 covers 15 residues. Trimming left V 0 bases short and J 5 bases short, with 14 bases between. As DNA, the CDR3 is TGTGCCAGCAGTTACTCCGGGCCCGGCAGGGACGAGCAGTACTTC. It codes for CASSYSGPGRDEQYF.

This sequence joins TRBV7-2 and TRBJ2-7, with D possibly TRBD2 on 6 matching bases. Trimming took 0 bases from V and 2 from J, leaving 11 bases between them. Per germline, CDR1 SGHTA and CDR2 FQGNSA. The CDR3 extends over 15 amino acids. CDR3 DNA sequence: TGTGCCAGCAGCTTAGCAATACGGGAGACCTACGAGCAGTACTTC. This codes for CASSLAIRETYEQYF.